Each of the 13 T cell receptor beta chains below was sequenced from the same sample in a study of vaccination and CD4 T cells after COVID-19. The Oncomine TCR Beta short-read assay sequenced DNA from cultured CD4+ T cells. TCRdb independently ran MiXCR on the PCR reads; one entry per CDR3 protein. The sample includes around 7,800 distinct CDR3 sequences, more than 30% of them seen just once. Their cognate antigens are unknown. Treatment denoted: approximately 10-day PBMC culture with coronavirus spike peptide pools or control peptides (ViraFEST assay). Collection of the unexposed donor's CD4+ T cells took place before the COVID-19 pandemic (2011-2018). Sequencing was carried out using CD4+ T cells from blood, cultured in vitro. The origin of the receptors is a human donor in good health.

The V gene is TRBV18, the J gene TRBJ2-7, with 11 bases that match TRBD2. Germline values: CDR1 KGHSH, CDR2 LQKENI. V trimming: 6 bases; J trimming: 7 bases; junction bases outside the gene matches: 8. This CDR3 contains 14 residues. The CDR3 here is CASSPGLAGLEQYF. As DNA, the CDR3 is TGTGCCAGCTCGCCCGGACTAGCGGGCCTAGAGCAGTACTTC.

This clonotype was counted a few times. CDR3 bases: TGTGCCAGCAGCAAGGTGCAGGGCTCGGGTGGCTACACCTTC. Translating it yields CASSKVQGSGGYTF. The chain recombines TRBV7-9 with TRBJ1-2, with a possible D match to TRBD1 (5 bases). The CDR3 length is 14 residues. From germline, CDR1 is SEHNR and CDR2 FQNEAQ (reference sequence). V was clipped by 5 bases and J by 7 bases, with 17 bases between them.

This clonotype occurred once. The rearrangement links TRBV3-1 to TRBJ1-1, with D possibly matching TRBD1 (5 bases). The germline V gene encodes CDR1 LGHDT and CDR2 YNNKEL (reference sequence). This CDR3 comprises 14 residues. With 7 bases removed from V and 6 bases from J, the gap between germline ends came to 18 bases. The CDR3 reads CASKKQVGVSEAFF. The CDR3 nucleotides read TGTGCCAGCAAGAAACAGGTGGGAGTCTCTGAAGCTTTCTTT.

This clonotype has a handful of counts. Relative to the germline gene, one junction end is altered; a read error may explain this. V usage is TRBV20-1 and J usage is TRBJ1-2; 10 bases align to TRBD1. This CDR3 spans 11 amino acids. Germline V lookup: CDR1 DFQATT, CDR2 SNEGSKA (reference sequence). CDR3 sequence: CSAGDLTGGIF. Written as DNA, the CDR3 is TGCAGTGCTGGAGACTTGACAGGGGGCATCTTC.

This clonotype appeared once. This chain uses TRBV12-3 or TRBV12-4 with TRBJ2-7, with a possible D match to TRBD2 (6 bases). This CDR3 has 15 residues. V was pared by 6 bases and J by 3 bases, with 18 bases between. The CDR3 coding sequence is TGTGCCAGCAGGCGCCTGGCCGGGAGCAACTACGAGCAGTACTTC. Translating gives CASRRLAGSNYEQYF.

The chain joins TRBV5-1 to TRBJ2-5; 10 positions agree with TRBD2. Per germline, CDR1 SGHRS and CDR2 YFSETQ. Trimming removed 4 bases from V and 4 bases from J; junction bases left unmatched: 10. The CDR3 covers 16 residues. For the CDR3, the DNA is TGCGCCAGCAGCCTGGGTCTAGCGGGAGCGGGAGAGACCCAGTACTTC. Translating gives CASSLGLAGAGETQYF.

The V call is TRBV6-4, the J call TRBJ1-1; a weak D match, TRBD1 (5 bases). V lost 0 bases, J lost 3 bases, and 32 bases lay in between. Germline V gene sequence: CDR1 MRHNA, CDR2 SNTAGT. The CDR3 is 22 residues long. In nucleotides, the CDR3 is TGTGCCAGCAGTGACTCGATCCAGGGTGAAAGACTTTACGAAGTTTTAGACACTGAAGCTTTCTTT. This sequence encodes CASSDSIQGERLYEVLDTEAFF.

The rearrangement uses TRBV12-3 or TRBV12-4 and TRBJ1-1; D is unresolved. This CDR3 has 13 residues. The ends were cut back, 8 bases at V and 3 bases at J, with 13 bases in the middle. The chain's CDR3 is CASLTNGYTEAFF. The CDR3 nucleotides read TGTGCCAGCCTCACAAACGGGTACACTGAAGCTTTCTTT.

The chain employs TRBV12-3 or TRBV12-4 and TRBJ2-7, with 12 bases that match TRBD1. The CDR3 has 15 amino acids. Trimming cost V 5 bases and J 4 bases; bases outside gene matches: 6. The CDR3 sequence is CASSGDRGHMYEQYF. CDR3 coding DNA: TGTGCCAGCAGTGGGGACAGGGGGCATATGTACGAGCAGTACTTC.

The chain combines TRBV7-2 with TRBJ2-5, with D possibly matching TRBD2 (6 bases). The CDR3 length is 15 residues. Germline lookup yields CDR1 SGHTA and CDR2 FQGNSA. V shed 5 bases and J shed 1 base, with 14 bases lying between them. The CDR3 region has the DNA TGTGCCAGCAGCCGATATGGCGGGGTCCAAGAGACCCAGTACTTC. Translated: CASSRYGGVQETQYF. Full variable domain (missing parts from reference TRBV7-2 and TRBJ2-5): GAGVSQSPSNKVTEKGKDVELRCDPISGHTALYWYRQSLGQGLEFLIYFQGNSAPDKSGLPSDRFSAERTGGSVSTLTIQRTQQEDSAVYLCASSRYGGVQETQYFGPGTRLLVL.

In this sample, this clonotype turned up a few times. This sequence joins TRBV20-1 and TRBJ2-7, with TRBD2 matching over 9 bases. CDR3 length: 18 amino acids. Germline trimming cut 1 base from V and 4 bases from J; bases unmatched to any gene: 17. Germline V gene sequence: CDR1 DFQATT, CDR2 SNEGSKA (reference sequence). The CDR3 is CSARAKLASGIIGYEQYF. CDR3 nucleotide sequence: TGCAGTGCTAGAGCCAAACTGGCTAGCGGGATAATAGGGTACGAGCAGTACTTC.

V usage is TRBV4-1 and J usage is TRBJ2-1; 7 positions match TRBD2. CDR3 length: 15 residues. V lost 1 base to trimming and J lost 9 bases; unmatched junction nucleotides: 9. CDR1 is MGHRA, CDR2 YSYEKL, per germline. The CDR3 coding sequence is TGCGCCAGCAGCCAAGCGGGCGGGAGTTTTGGTGAGCAGTTCTTC. This translates into CASSQAGGSFGEQFF.

The gene calls are TRBV5-4 and TRBJ1-1, with D perhaps matching TRBD1 (5 bases). The germline V gene encodes CDR1 SGHNT and CDR2 YYREEE (reference sequence). The V end lost 4 bases, the J end lost 1 base, and 17 bases lay between the germline ends. The CDR3 sequence is 16 residues long. The chain's CDR3 is CASSEGTPGWNTEAFF. The CDR3 DNA reads as TGTGCCAGCAGCGAGGGGACCCCGGGGTGGAACACTGAAGCTTTCTTT.